The rows below give T cell receptor beta chains drawn from one sample of a study of T-cell reconstitution after alpha-beta-depleted transplantation in children. TCRdb analysed the PCR reads with MiXCR anew, one entry per CDR3 protein. There are about 610,000 distinct CDR3 sequences in the sample; roughly a tenth occur only once, and less than 5% lies in the top ten. The material was PBMCs from the stem cell graft donor, obtained from the stem cell graft. The receptors shown here come from a human donor who donated a stem cell graft to a child with acute myeloid leukemia. The CDR3 runs from the conserved cysteine through the conserved F or W. The order of the fields is clone size, V gene, D gene, J gene, CDR3 length, CDR3 protein, CDR3 DNA. D genes are given only for firm matches. Size is omitted from some rows. Given values are once, few, many or a class for expanded clones.

many	TRBV5-6	-	TRBJ2-7	13	CASSLELTYEQYF	TGTGCCAGCAGCTTGGAACTGACCTACGAGCAGTACTTC
medium-sized	TRBV20-1	-	TRBJ1-1	13	CSARGWGNTEAFF	TGCAGTGCTCGGGGGTGGGGGAACACTGAAGCTTTCTTT
few	TRBV10-3	TRBD1	TRBJ2-5	14	CAISARTGRETQYF	TGTGCCATCAGTGCCCGGACAGGGAGGGAGACCCAGTACTTC
-	TRBV5-1	-	TRBJ2-3	14	CASSLERPPDTQYF	TGCGCCAGCAGCTTGGAACGACCCCCAGATACGCAGTATTTT
-	TRBV9	TRBD2	TRBJ2-2	16	CASSVGVGRGTGELFF	TGTGCCAGCAGCGTAGGTGTCGGGAGGGGCACCGGGGAGCTGTTTTTT
few	TRBV20-1	-	TRBJ2-1	11	CSARPRGEQFF	TGCAGTGCTAGGCCCCGGGGTGAGCAGTTCTTC
few	TRBV10-3	TRBD2	TRBJ2-2	15	CAIRGTSHDTGELFF	TGTGCCATCAGAGGGACTAGCCATGACACCGGGGAGCTGTTTTTT
few	TRBV30	TRBD2	TRBJ2-7	17	CAWSVGTSGGFGYEQYF	TGTGCCTGGAGTGTCGGGACTAGCGGGGGATTCGGTTACGAGCAGTACTTC
-	TRBV7-2	-	TRBJ2-7	14	CASSLGTHSYEQYF	TGTGCCAGCAGCCTCGGGACACATTCCTACGAGCAGTACTTC
few	TRBV20-1	-	TRBJ1-2	12	CSAGRFNYGYTF	TGCAGTGCTGGACGGTTTAACTATGGCTACACCTTC
many	TRBV6-2/TRBV6-3	-	TRBJ2-5	12	CASSRTQETQYF	TGTGCCAGCAGCCGAACTCAAGAGACCCAGTACTTC
-	TRBV30	-	TRBJ2-7	14	CAWSREQGAYEQYF	TGTGCCTGGAGCCGTGAACAGGGAGCCTACGAGCAGTACTTC
many	TRBV5-1	-	TRBJ2-1	12	CASSLVETEQFF	TGCGCCAGCAGCTTGGTAGAGACTGAGCAGTTCTTC
few	TRBV18	-	TRBJ2-7	14	CASSPSGLTYEQYF	TGTGCCAGCTCACCATCAGGGTTAACCTACGAGCAGTACTTC
many	TRBV9	TRBD2	TRBJ2-7	16	CASSVGSSGRVYEQYF	TGTGCCAGCAGCGTAGGGAGTAGCGGGAGAGTCTACGAGCAGTACTTC
-	TRBV27	TRBD2	TRBJ2-1	19	CASSSMGLAGGRLFNEQFF	TGTGCCAGCAGTTCAATGGGACTAGCGGGAGGGCGTTTATTCAATGAGCAGTTCTTC
few	TRBV4-3	TRBD2	TRBJ2-3	16	CASSQVGLGGADTQYF	TGCGCCAGCAGCCAAGTGGGACTAGGCGGGGCAGATACGCAGTATTTT
many	TRBV27	TRBD2	TRBJ2-2	16	CASSRLAGTNTGELFF	TGTGCCAGCAGCCGACTAGCGGGCACGAACACCGGGGAGCTGTTTTTT
many	TRBV5-1	TRBD2	TRBJ2-1	18	CASSLVGTSGSFYNEQFF	TGCGCCAGCAGCTTGGTGGGGACTAGCGGGAGTTTTTACAATGAGCAGTTCTTC